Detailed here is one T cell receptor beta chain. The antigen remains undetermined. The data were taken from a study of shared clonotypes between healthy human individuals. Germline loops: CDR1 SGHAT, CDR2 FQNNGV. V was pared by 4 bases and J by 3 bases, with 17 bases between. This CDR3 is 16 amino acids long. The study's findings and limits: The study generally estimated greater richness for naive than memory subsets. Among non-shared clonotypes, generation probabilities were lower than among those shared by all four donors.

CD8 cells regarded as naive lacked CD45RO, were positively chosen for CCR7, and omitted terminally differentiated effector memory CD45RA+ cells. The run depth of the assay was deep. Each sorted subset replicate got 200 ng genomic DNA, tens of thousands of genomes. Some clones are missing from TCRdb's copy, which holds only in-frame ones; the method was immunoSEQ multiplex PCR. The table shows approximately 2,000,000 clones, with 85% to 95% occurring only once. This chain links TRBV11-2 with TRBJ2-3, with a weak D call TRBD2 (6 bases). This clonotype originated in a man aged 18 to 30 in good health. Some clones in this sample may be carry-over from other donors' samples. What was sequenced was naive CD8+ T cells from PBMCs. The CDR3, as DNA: TGTGCCAGCAGCTCTCGCCCAGCGGGTAGAACAGATACGCAGTATTTT. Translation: CASSSRPAGRTDTQYF.